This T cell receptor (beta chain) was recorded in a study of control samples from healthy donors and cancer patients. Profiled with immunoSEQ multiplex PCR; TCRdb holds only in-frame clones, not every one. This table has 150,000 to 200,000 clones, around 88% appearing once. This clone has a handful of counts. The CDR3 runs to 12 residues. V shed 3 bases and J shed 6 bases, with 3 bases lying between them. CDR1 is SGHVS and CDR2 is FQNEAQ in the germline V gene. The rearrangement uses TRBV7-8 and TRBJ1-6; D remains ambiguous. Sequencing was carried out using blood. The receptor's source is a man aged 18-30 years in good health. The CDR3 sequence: CASSFSNSPLHF. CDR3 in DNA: TGTGCCAGCAGCTTTAGTAATTCACCCCTCCACTTT.